This T cell receptor beta chain originates from a study of technical replicates of blood from a handful of donors. V lost 1 base and J lost 5, with 8 bases in between. The CDR3 length is 13 residues. Looked up from germline, CDR1 is SGHTA and CDR2 is FQGNSA. Only in-frame clones appear in the TCRdb table, and some are missing; sequencing was by immunoSEQ multiplex PCR. This sample has some 70,000 clones, with around nine tenths found just once. The chain is built from TRBV7-2 and TRBJ1-1; weak D call: TRBD1 (5 bases). This sequence was found in a human donor in good health. The sample comprised T cells isolated from PBMCs. DNA of the CDR3: TGTGCCAGCAGCTTAGGCGGGGGAACTGAAGCTTTCTTT. Protein: CASSLGGGTEAFF.